The present T cell receptor beta chain was sequenced within a study of T cells in localized non-small cell lung cancer. Whole-study findings and limits: Heterogeneity cannot be ruled out, as sequencing used one tumor region only. Exceeding tumor, uninvolved adjacent lung had the highest T cell clonality. Across samples, adjacent lung featured a median roughly 56 of the top 100 tumor clones.

This CDR3 has 16 residues. Between the trimmed V and J ends, which lost 4 bases and 4 bases, there was a span of 18 bases. Germline-derived CDR1 and CDR2 are SGHNT and YENEEA. Free of atypia, the adjacent lung was collected at least 2 cm away from the tumor margin. About this clone: What it binds is unknown.

The data were produced by immunoSEQ multiplex PCR, yet TCRdb's version contains in-frame clones alone and is incomplete. The table includes more than 1,200 clones, roughly 34% detected once. This clonotype was sampled from a woman aged 40 to 75 with stage I lung adenocarcinoma. This sequence joins TRBV11-3 and TRBJ2-3, with D perhaps matching TRBD2 (5 bases). The starting material was normal lung tissue next to the tumor, obtained before any cancer treatment. The CDR3, as DNA: TGTGCCAGCAGCTCCTCGGGGTGGCTCGGGGCAGATACGCAGTATTTT. Its translation: CASSSSGWLGADTQYF.